These 9 T cell receptor beta chains originate from one sample sequenced in a study of metastatic and nonmetastatic thyroid tumors. Each patient came to thyroid surgery without any prior treatment (of any kind). TCRdb reprocessed the PCR reads using MiXCR. Among some 28,000 clones, 20% to 25% were seen once, and the ten largest hold 2.4%. Sequencing was done on a sample of blood. These receptors all come from a female donor with papillary thyroid cancer or a benign thyroid nodule (not recorded which). Some clones in this sample may be carry-over from other donors' samples.

The chain is built from TRBV5-3 and TRBJ2-7; TRBD2 agrees at 11 bases. TRBV5-3 is annotated as an ORF whose role is uncertain. This CDR3 contains 16 residues. The V segment lost 8 bases and the J segment 5 bases; nucleotides outside the gene matches: 15. CDR3 sequence (DNA): TGTGCCAGTATAGATATAGCGGGAGGGACCAGGGACGAGCAGTACTTC. Translated, it gives CASIDIAGGTRDEQYF.

This clone has just one count. The CDR3 ends on some other residue instead of the conserved phenylalanine or tryptophan, so this is likely a read error. The rearrangement links TRBV20-1 to TRBJ2-1; D unclear. The CDR3 totals 12 residues. CDR1 and CDR2 (germline): DFQATT, SNEGSKA (reference sequence). The CDR3 region is CSAIAYCNDQFV. CDR3 sequence (DNA): TGCAGTGCAATCGCCTACTGCAATGACCAGTTCGTC.

Comments on this clone: The junction departs from the called germline gene at one end, perhaps through a read error. DNA of the CDR3: TGTGCCAGCAGTGGACAGGGGGGCGCTGGGACTGAATCTTTCTTT. Translation: CASSGQGGAGTESFF. J is TRBJ1-1 and V is TRBV2; 9 positions match TRBD1. CDR1 and CDR2 from the germline V gene are SNHLY and FYNNEI. The CDR3 is 15 amino acids.

This clone was detected ten times or more. The chain combines TRBV28 with TRBJ1-1; the D is unclear. The CDR3 covers 13 residues. With 7 bases removed from V and 7 bases from J, the gap between germline ends came to 16 bases. Looked up from germline, CDR1 is MDHEN and CDR2 is SYDVKM. In nucleotides, the CDR3 is TGTGCCAGCATTCCATCTTTCGTGGGTGAAGCTTTCTTT. It yields the protein CASIPSFVGEAFF.

By proportion, this clone is medium-sized. This chain uses TRBV28 with TRBJ1-1; 7 nucleotides match TRBD1. V shed 6 bases, J shed 10 bases, and the junction held 5 bases outside the gene matches. Per germline, CDR1 MDHEN and CDR2 SYDVKM. This CDR3 has 11 amino acids. The CDR3 region has the DNA TGTGCCAGCAGCCACAGGGGTAGAGCTTTCTTT. Translated, it gives CASSHRGRAFF.

A remark on this clone: Sequence at one end of the junction differs from germline and may be a read error. The chain joins TRBV4-3 to TRBJ2-6; D uncertain. From germline, CDR1 is LGHNA and CDR2 YSLEER. The CDR3 sequence is 15 residues long. The CDR3 sequence: CASSQDWSWANFLTF. In DNA, the CDR3 is TGCGCCAGCAGCCAAGATTGGTCTTGGGCCAACTTCCTGACTTTC.

This clone has just a few counts. The V and J genes are TRBV6-1 and TRBJ2-7; TRBD1 agrees at 12 bases. This CDR3 contains 16 residues. Per the germline V gene, CDR1 is MNHNS and CDR2 is SASEGT. The trim removed 11 bases at V and 5 bases at J, leaving 16 bases unmatched. CDR3 sequence (DNA): TGTGCCGGGGGGTACCGGGACAGGGGGCTTCAAGACGAGCAGTACTTC. It translates to CAGGYRDRGLQDEQYF.

This clone was detected many times. This chain uses TRBV25-1 with TRBJ1-6; possibly TRBD1 for D (5 bases). V shed 4 bases and J shed 7 bases, with 14 bases lying between them. The CDR3 has 15 residues. Germline V gives CDR1 MGHDK, CDR2 SYGVNS. Here the CDR3 reads CASSAPGLTNSPLHF. DNA for the CDR3: TGTGCCAGCAGTGCACCGGGACTCACCAATTCACCCCTCCACTTT.

Many counts were recorded for this clone. This rearrangement joins TRBV28 to TRBJ1-5, with 7 bases matching TRBD1. V was clipped by 4 bases and J by 5 bases; unmatched bases: 8. Germline V gives CDR1 MDHEN, CDR2 SYDVKM. The CDR3 runs to 15 residues. In DNA, the CDR3 is TGTGCCAGCAGTTGGTCGCCAGGGGGGTATCAGCCCCAGCATTTT. Translation gives CASSWSPGGYQPQHF. The variable domain in full, with the rest retrieved from reference TRBV28 and TRBJ1-5, is DVKVTQSSRYLVKRTGEKVFLECVQDMDHENMFWYRQDPGLGLRLIYFSYDVKMKEKGDIPEGYSVSREKKERFSLILESASTNQTSMYLCASSWSPGGYQPQHFGDGTRLSIL.